The rows below give T cell receptor beta chains drawn from one sample of a study of preoperative IRX-2 immunotherapy in early breast cancer. The table came from immunoSEQ multiplex PCR; TCRdb's copy has only in-frame clones and leaves some out. The profile shows some 13,000 clones, around 90% of them singletons. Collection of the sample occurred from a patient treated with IRX-2 immunotherapy. The receptor source for this set is a human donor with breast cancer. CDR3s include the opening cysteine and the closing phenylalanine or tryptophan. A D gene is named only where the DNA matches it firmly. Size values are once, few and many counts, or a class for expanded clones, and some rows have none.

abundance: -; j_gene: TRBJ1-2; d_gene: -; v_gene: TRBV6-6; CDR3aa: CASSQMMTGGYTF; CDR3nt: TGTGCCAGCAGCCAAATGATGACAGGAGGCTACACCTTC
abundance: few; j_gene: TRBJ1-4; d_gene: -; v_gene: TRBV30; CDR3aa: CALSKRGDRLFF; CDR3nt: TGTGCACTCTCCAAAAGGGGAGACAGACTGTTTTTT
abundance: -; j_gene: TRBJ1-2; d_gene: -; v_gene: TRBV5-4; CDR3aa: CASSLDFGQTLNYGYTF; CDR3nt: TGTGCCAGCAGCTTGGACTTTGGCCAGACCCTTAACTATGGCTACACCTTC
abundance: -; j_gene: TRBJ1-1; d_gene: -; v_gene: TRBV5-5; CDR3aa: CASSLGKWTEAFF; CDR3nt: TGTGCCAGCAGCTTGGGTAAGTGGACTGAAGCTTTCTTT
abundance: once; j_gene: TRBJ2-3; d_gene: TRBD2; v_gene: TRBV10-3; CDR3aa: CAISDLAGGTDTQYF; CDR3nt: TGTGCCATCAGTGATCTAGCGGGGGGCACAGATACGCAGTATTTT
abundance: -; j_gene: TRBJ2-1; d_gene: TRBD2; v_gene: TRBV6-4; CDR3aa: CASSEGEGTSDEQFF; CDR3nt: TGTGCCAGCAGTGAAGGGGAGGGGACTAGCGATGAGCAGTTCTTC
abundance: -; j_gene: TRBJ1-5; d_gene: -; v_gene: TRBV6-5; CDR3aa: CASSLYGGQPQHF; CDR3nt: TGTGCCAGCAGTCTTTATGGCGGTCAGCCCCAGCATTTT
abundance: -; j_gene: TRBJ1-2; d_gene: -; v_gene: TRBV18; CDR3aa: CASSPTSQTRGDGYTF; CDR3nt: TGTGCCAGCTCCCCAACGTCTCAGACTCGGGGGGATGGCTACACCTTC
abundance: -; j_gene: TRBJ2-2; d_gene: TRBD2; v_gene: TRBV7-9; CDR3aa: CASIHGEGARGTGELFF; CDR3nt: TGTGCCAGCATCCATGGGGAGGGAGCGAGGGGCACCGGGGAGCTGTTTTTT
abundance: -; j_gene: TRBJ1-2; d_gene: -; v_gene: TRBV6-1; CDR3aa: CASSEGFYGYTF; CDR3nt: TGTGCCAGCAGTGAAGGGTTTTATGGCTACACCTTC
abundance: -; j_gene: TRBJ2-1; d_gene: -; v_gene: TRBV11-3; CDR3aa: CASSLDRASRFF; CDR3nt: TGTGCCAGCAGCTTAGATCGGGCTAGTAGGTTCTTC
abundance: few; j_gene: TRBJ2-5; d_gene: -; v_gene: TRBV5-8; CDR3aa: CASSFRVKETQYF; CDR3nt: TGTGCCAGCAGCTTCAGGGTAAAAGAGACCCAGTACTTC
abundance: -; j_gene: TRBJ1-2; d_gene: TRBD1; v_gene: TRBV5-8; CDR3aa: CASSQPTGNYGYTF; CDR3nt: TGTGCCAGCAGCCAACCGACAGGGAACTATGGCTACACCTTC
abundance: -; j_gene: TRBJ1-2; d_gene: -; v_gene: TRBV6-6; CDR3aa: CASSTIQGSYSGYTF; CDR3nt: TGTGCCAGCAGTACAATTCAGGGCTCGTATTCGGGCTACACCTTC
abundance: -; j_gene: TRBJ2-5; d_gene: -; v_gene: TRBV11-2; CDR3aa: CASSLDLYQETQYF; CDR3nt: TGTGCCAGCAGCTTAGATCTATACCAAGAGACCCAGTACTTC
abundance: -; j_gene: TRBJ2-3; d_gene: -; v_gene: TRBV2; CDR3aa: CASSHRTAGATQYF; CDR3nt: TGTGCCAGCAGTCACCGGACTGCAGGAGCTACGCAGTATTTT
abundance: -; j_gene: TRBJ2-2; d_gene: TRBD1; v_gene: TRBV5-1; CDR3aa: CASSWTGGNTGELFF; CDR3nt: TGCGCCAGCAGCTGGACAGGGGGGAACACCGGGGAGCTGTTTTTT
abundance: -; j_gene: TRBJ2-5; d_gene: -; v_gene: TRBV5-4; CDR3aa: CASSSGTRQETQYF; CDR3nt: TGTGCCAGCAGCTCCGGGACTCGGCAAGAGACCCAGTACTTC
abundance: -; j_gene: TRBJ2-1; d_gene: -; v_gene: TRBV10-2; CDR3aa: CASLPGAPYNEQFF; CDR3nt: TGCGCCAGTCTCCCGGGGGCCCCGTACAATGAGCAGTTCTTC
abundance: -; j_gene: TRBJ1-1; d_gene: TRBD1; v_gene: TRBV18; CDR3aa: CASSLFSGTGGDTEAFF; CDR3nt: TGTGCCAGCTCATTGTTCTCCGGGACAGGGGGCGACACTGAAGCTTTCTTT
abundance: -; j_gene: TRBJ1-6; d_gene: -; v_gene: TRBV9; CDR3aa: CASSSVWNSPLHF; CDR3nt: TGTGCCAGCAGCTCCGTCTGGAATTCACCCCTCCACTTT
abundance: -; j_gene: TRBJ1-1; d_gene: -; v_gene: TRBV2; CDR3aa: CASKREINTEAFF; CDR3nt: TGTGCCAGCAAAAGGGAGATCAACACTGAAGCTTTCTTT
abundance: -; j_gene: TRBJ2-5; d_gene: -; v_gene: TRBV7-9; CDR3aa: CASSNPGGRETQYF; CDR3nt: TGTGCCAGCAGCAACCCTGGGGGGCGGGAGACCCAGTACTTC
abundance: -; j_gene: TRBJ1-1; d_gene: -; v_gene: TRBV18; CDR3aa: CASSTRRGNTEAFF; CDR3nt: TGTGCCAGCTCGACCCGGCGGGGTAACACTGAAGCTTTCTTT
abundance: -; j_gene: TRBJ1-1; d_gene: -; v_gene: TRBV7-2; CDR3aa: CASSAQGWVMNTEAFF; CDR3nt: TGTGCCAGCAGCGCGCAGGGTTGGGTCATGAACACTGAAGCTTTCTTT
abundance: -; j_gene: TRBJ1-2; d_gene: TRBD1; v_gene: TRBV13; CDR3aa: CASSLSGQGFIYGYTF; CDR3nt: TGTGCCAGCAGCTTGTCGGGACAGGGTTTTATCTATGGCTACACCTTC
abundance: -; j_gene: TRBJ2-5; d_gene: TRBD2; v_gene: TRBV6-5; CDR3aa: CASSYSGSGALYF; CDR3nt: TGTGCCAGCAGTTACTCGGGTAGCGGGGCCCTGTACTTC
abundance: -; j_gene: TRBJ2-1; d_gene: TRBD1; v_gene: TRBV14; CDR3aa: CASSRRLGQGFNEQFF; CDR3nt: TGTGCCAGCAGCCGGCGCCTAGGACAGGGGTTCAATGAGCAGTTCTTC
abundance: -; j_gene: TRBJ1-2; d_gene: -; v_gene: TRBV28; CDR3aa: CASINYGYTF; CDR3nt: TGTGCCAGCATCAACTATGGCTACACCTTC
abundance: -; j_gene: TRBJ1-1; d_gene: -; v_gene: TRBV28; CDR3aa: CASSPNQWGRGTEAFF; CDR3nt: TGTGCCAGCAGTCCCAATCAGTGGGGGAGGGGAACTGAAGCTTTCTTT
abundance: -; j_gene: TRBJ2-3; d_gene: -; v_gene: TRBV6-4; CDR3aa: CASSGQGGDTQYF; CDR3nt: TGTGCCAGCAGTGGACAAGGTGGGGATACGCAGTATTTT
abundance: -; j_gene: TRBJ1-5; d_gene: -; v_gene: TRBV18; CDR3aa: CASSRTGQPQHF; CDR3nt: TGTGCCAGCTCACGCACAGGGCAGCCCCAGCATTTT
abundance: once; j_gene: TRBJ1-4; d_gene: -; v_gene: TRBV5-5; CDR3aa: CASSFLVGVGEKLFF; CDR3nt: TGTGCCAGCAGCTTTTTAGTTGGAGTCGGTGAAAAACTGTTTTTT
abundance: once; j_gene: TRBJ1-6; d_gene: TRBD1; v_gene: TRBV13; CDR3aa: CASSSRDRSSYNSPLHF; CDR3nt: TGTGCCAGCAGCTCCCGGGACAGGAGCTCCTATAATTCACCCCTCCACTTT